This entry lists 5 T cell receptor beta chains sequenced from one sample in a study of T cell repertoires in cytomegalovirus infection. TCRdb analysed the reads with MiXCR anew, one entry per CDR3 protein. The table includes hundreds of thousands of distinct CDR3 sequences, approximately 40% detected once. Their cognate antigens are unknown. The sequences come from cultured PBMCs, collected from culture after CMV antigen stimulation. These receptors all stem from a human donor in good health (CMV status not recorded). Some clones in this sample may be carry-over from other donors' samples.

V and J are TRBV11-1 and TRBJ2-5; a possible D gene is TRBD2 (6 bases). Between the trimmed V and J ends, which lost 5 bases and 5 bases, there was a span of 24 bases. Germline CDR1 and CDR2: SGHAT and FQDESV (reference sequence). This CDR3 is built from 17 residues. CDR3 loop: CASSPLGGSRGVETQYF. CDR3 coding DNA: TGTGCCAGCAGCCCCCTCGGGGGATCCCGAGGAGTGGAGACCCAGTACTTC.

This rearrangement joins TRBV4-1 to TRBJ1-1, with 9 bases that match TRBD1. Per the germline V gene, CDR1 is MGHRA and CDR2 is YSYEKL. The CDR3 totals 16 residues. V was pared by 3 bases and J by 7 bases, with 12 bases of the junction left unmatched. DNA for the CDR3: TGCGCCAGCAGCCAGGGACAGGGCCGGGGTAGGGGTGAAGCTTTCTTT. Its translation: CASSQGQGRGRGEAFF.

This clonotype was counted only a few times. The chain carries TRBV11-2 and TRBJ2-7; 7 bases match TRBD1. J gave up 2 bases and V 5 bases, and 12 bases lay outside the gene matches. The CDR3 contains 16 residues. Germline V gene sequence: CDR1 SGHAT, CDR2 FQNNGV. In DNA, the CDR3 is TGTGCCAGCAGCCCCCTTGAGCGGACAGGAGCCTACGAGCAGTACTTC. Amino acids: CASSPLERTGAYEQYF. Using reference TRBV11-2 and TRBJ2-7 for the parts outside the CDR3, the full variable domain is EAGVAQSPRYKIIEKRQSVAFWCNPISGHATLYWYQQILGQGPKLLIQFQNNGVVDDSQLPKDRFSAERLKGVDSTLKIQPAKLEDSAVYLCASSPLERTGAYEQYFGPGTRLTVT.

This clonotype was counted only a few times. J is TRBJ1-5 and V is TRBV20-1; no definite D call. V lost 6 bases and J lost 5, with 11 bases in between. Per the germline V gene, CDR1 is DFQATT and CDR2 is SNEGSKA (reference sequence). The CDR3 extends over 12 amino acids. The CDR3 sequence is CSARLGDQPQHF. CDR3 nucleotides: TGCAGTGCCAGATTAGGAGATCAGCCCCAGCATTTT.

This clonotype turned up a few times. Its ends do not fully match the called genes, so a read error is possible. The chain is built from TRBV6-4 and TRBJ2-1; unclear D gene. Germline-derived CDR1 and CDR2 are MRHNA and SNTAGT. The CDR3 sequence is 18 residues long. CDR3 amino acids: CDSTPLRSNSSSYNEQFF. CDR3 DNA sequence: TGTGACAGCACTCCCCTCAGGTCCAATTCGAGCTCCTACAATGAGCAGTTCTTC.